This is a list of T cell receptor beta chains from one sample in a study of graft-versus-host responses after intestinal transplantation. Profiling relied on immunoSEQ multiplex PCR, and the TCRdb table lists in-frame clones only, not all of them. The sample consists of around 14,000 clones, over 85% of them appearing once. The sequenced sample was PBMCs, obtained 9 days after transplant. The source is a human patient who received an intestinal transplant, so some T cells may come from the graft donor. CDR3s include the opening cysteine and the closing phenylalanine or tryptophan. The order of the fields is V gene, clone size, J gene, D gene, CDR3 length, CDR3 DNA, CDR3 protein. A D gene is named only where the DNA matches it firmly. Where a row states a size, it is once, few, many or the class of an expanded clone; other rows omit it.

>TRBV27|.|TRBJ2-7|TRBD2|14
TGTGCCAGCAGTGGGACTAGCGGAGAGGCCGAGCAGTACTTC
CASSGTSGEAEQYF
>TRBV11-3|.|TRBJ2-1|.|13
TGTGCCAGCAGCCATCGGCCTTACAATGAGCAGTTCTTC
CASSHRPYNEQFF
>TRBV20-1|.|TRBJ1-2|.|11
TGCAGTGTAAACCCCTCGGGTGGCTACACCTTC
CSVNPSGGYTF
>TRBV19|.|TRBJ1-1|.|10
TGTGCCAGTAAACAAGGAGACGCTTTCTTT
CASKQGDAFF
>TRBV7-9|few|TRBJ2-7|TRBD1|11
TGTGCCATTGACAGGGGTCACGAGCAGTACTTC
CAIDRGHEQYF
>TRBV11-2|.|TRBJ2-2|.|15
TGTGCCAGCAGCACTAACAGGGTGAACACCGGGGAGCTGTTTTTT
CASSTNRVNTGELFF
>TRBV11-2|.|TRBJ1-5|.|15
TGTGCCAGCAGCTTAGCACCAGGTAGCAATCAGCCCCAGCATTTT
CASSLAPGSNQPQHF
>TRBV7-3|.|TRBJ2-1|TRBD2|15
TGTGCCAGCAGCTCGCTAGCGGGAGGGTACAATGAGCAGTTCTTC
CASSSLAGGYNEQFF
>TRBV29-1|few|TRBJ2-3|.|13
TGCAGCGTTGAAGAGGGATACCCCCGGGCGCAGTATTTT
CSVEEGYPRAQYF
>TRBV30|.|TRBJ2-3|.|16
TGTGCCTGGAGTCCCCGGGCCCGAACCGATACAGATACGCAGTATTTT
CAWSPRARTDTDTQYF